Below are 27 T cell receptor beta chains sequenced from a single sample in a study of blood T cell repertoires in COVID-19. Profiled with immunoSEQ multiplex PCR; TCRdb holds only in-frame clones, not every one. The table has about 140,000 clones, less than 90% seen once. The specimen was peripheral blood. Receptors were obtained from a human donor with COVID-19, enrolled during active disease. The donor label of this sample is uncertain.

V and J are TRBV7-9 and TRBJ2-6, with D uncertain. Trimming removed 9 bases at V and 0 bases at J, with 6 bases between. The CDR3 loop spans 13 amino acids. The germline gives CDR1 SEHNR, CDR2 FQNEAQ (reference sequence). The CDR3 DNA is TGTGCCAGTCAAATCTCTGGGGCCAACGTCCTGACTTTC. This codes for CASQISGANVLTF. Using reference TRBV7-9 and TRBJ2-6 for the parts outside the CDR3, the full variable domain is DTGVSQNPRHKITKRGQNVTFRCDPISEHNRLYWYRQTLGQGPEFLTYFQNEAQLEKSRLLSDRFSAERPKGSFSTLEIQRTEQGDSAMYLCASQISGANVLTFGAGSRLTVL.

CDR3 nucleotide sequence: TGTGCCAGCAGCCCTCAACCCGGGACAGGGCTCGGTGGCTACACCTTC. This encodes CASSPQPGTGLGGYTF. This chain joins TRBV7-8 and TRBJ1-2, with 9 positions matching TRBD1. V lost 5 bases to trimming and J lost 7 bases; unmatched junction nucleotides: 14. The CDR3 is 16 residues long. The germline gives CDR1 SGHVS, CDR2 FQNEAQ.

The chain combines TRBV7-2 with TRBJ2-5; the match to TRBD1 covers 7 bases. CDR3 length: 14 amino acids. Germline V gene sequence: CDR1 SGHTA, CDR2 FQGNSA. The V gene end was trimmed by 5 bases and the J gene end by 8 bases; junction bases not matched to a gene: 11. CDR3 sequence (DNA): TGTGCCAGCAGCCCCGTGGGGGACAGACGAACCCAGTACTTC. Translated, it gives CASSPVGDRRTQYF.

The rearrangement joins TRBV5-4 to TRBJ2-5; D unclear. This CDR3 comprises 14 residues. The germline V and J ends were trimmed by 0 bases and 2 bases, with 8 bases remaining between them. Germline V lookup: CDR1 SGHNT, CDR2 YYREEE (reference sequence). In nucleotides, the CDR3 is TGTGCCAGCAGCTTGGGCCCAGATCAAGAGACCCAGTACTTC. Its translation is CASSLGPDQETQYF.

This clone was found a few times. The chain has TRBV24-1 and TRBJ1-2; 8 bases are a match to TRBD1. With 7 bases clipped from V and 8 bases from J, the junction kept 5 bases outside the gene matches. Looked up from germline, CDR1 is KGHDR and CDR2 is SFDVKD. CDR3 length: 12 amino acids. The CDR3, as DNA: TGTGCCACCAGCCCCGGACAGGGAGGCTACACCTTC. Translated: CATSPGQGGYTF.

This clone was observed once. CDR3 loop: CASSLPGSRGNTIYF. The DNA of the CDR3 is TGTGCCAGCAGCTTACCCGGTTCGCGGGGAAACACCATATATTTT. The chain recombines TRBV13 with TRBJ1-3; D remains ambiguous. The CDR3 contains 15 residues. Per germline, CDR1 PRHDT and CDR2 FYEKMQ (reference sequence). V lost 2 bases to trimming and J lost 4 bases, with 12 bases between them. Supplemented by reference TRBV13 and TRBJ1-3, the full variable domain reads AAGVIQSPRHLIKEKRETATLKCYPIPRHDTVYWYQQGPGQDPQFLISFYEKMQSDKGSIPDRFSAQQFSDYHSELNMSSLELGDSALYFCASSLPGSRGNTIYFGEGSWLTVV.

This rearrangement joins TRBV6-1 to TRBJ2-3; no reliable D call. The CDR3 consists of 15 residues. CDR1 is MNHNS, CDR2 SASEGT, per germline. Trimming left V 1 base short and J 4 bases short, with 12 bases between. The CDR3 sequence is CASSEEVPGPDTQYF. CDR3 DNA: TGTGCCAGCAGTGAAGAGGTCCCTGGGCCAGATACGCAGTATTTT.

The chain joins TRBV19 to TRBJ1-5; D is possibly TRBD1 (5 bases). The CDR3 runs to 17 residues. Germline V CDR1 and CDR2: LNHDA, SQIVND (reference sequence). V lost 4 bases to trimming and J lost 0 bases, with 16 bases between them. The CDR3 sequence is CASSSLAGVGSNQPQHF. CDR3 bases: TGTGCCAGTAGTAGCCTTGCGGGGGTTGGTAGCAATCAGCCCCAGCATTTT.

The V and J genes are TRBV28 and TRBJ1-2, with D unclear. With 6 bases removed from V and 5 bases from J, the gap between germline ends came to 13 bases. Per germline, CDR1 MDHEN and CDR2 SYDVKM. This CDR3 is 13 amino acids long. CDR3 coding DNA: TGTGCCAGCAGCCAAACGGAGTGGTATGGCTACACCTTC. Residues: CASSQTEWYGYTF.

The CDR3 is CASSPLGTGASYEQYF. The CDR3 DNA reads as TGTGCCAGCAGCCCCCTAGGGACAGGGGCCTCCTACGAGCAGTACTTC. The chain carries TRBV7-9 and TRBJ2-7, with 10 bases lining up with TRBD1. This CDR3 has 16 amino acids. Germline V gene data show CDR1 as SEHNR and CDR2 as FQNEAQ (reference sequence). J was trimmed by 0 bases and V by 5 bases; bases with no gene match: 7.

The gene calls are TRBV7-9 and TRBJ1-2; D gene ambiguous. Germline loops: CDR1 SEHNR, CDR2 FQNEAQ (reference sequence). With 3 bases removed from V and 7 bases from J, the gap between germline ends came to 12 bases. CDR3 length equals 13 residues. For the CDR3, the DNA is TGTGCCAGCAGCTTGGCCCGGGATAGTGGCTACACCTTC. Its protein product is CASSLARDSGYTF.

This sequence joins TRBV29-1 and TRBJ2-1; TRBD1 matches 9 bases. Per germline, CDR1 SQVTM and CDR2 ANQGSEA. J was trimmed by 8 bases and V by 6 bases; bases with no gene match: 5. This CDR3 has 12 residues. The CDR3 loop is CSVDRGSYEQFF. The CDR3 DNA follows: TGCAGCGTGGACAGGGGCTCCTATGAGCAGTTCTTC.

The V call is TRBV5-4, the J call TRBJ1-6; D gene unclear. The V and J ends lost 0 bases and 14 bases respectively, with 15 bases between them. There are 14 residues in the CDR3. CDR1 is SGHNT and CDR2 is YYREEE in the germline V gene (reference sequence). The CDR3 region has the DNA TGTGCCAGCAGCTTGGATTCAGGACTTTCGGCCCTCCACTTT. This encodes CASSLDSGLSALHF.

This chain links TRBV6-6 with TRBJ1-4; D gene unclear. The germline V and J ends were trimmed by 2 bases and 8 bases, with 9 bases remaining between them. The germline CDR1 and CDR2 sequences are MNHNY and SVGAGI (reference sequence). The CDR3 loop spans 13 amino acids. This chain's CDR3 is CASSYRAGEKLFF. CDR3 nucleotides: TGTGCCAGCAGTTACAGGGCGGGCGAAAAACTGTTTTTT.

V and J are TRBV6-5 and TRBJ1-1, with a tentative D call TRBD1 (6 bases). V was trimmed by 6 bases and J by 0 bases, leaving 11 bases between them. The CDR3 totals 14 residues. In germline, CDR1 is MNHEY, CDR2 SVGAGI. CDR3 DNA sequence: TGTGCCAGCAGGCCGACAGGATTGAACACTGAAGCTTTCTTT. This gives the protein CASRPTGLNTEAFF.

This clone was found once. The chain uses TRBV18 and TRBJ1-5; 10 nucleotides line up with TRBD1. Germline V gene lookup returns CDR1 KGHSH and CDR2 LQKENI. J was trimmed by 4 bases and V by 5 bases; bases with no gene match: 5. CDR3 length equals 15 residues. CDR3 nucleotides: TGTGCCAGCTCAGCCGGGACAGGGGCAAATCAGCCCCAGCATTTT. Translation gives CASSAGTGANQPQHF. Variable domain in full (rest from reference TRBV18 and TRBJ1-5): NAGVMQNPRHLVRRRGQEARLRCSPMKGHSHVYWYRQLPEEGLKFMVYLQKENIIDESGMPKERFSAEFPKEGPSILRIQQVVRGDSAAYFCASSAGTGANQPQHFGDGTRLSIL.

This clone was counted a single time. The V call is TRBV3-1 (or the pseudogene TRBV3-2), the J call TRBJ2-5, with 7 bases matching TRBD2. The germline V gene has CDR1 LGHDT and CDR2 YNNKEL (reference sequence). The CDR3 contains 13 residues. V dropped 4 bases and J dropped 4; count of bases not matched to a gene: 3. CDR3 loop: CASSLAGGETQYF. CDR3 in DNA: TGTGCCAGCAGCCTAGCGGGTGGAGAGACCCAGTACTTC.

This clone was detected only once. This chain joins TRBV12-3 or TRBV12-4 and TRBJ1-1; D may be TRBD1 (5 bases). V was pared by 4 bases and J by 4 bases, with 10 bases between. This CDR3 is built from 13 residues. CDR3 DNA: TGTGCCAGCAGTTACCCGGGGGGCACTGAAGCTTTCTTT. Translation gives CASSYPGGTEAFF.

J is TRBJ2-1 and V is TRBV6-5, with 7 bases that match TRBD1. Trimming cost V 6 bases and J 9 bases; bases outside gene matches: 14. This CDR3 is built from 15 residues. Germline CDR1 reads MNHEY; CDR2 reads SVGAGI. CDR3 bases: TGTGCCAGCAGGTCAAAGACAGGGCGGGCGAGTGAGCAGTTCTTC. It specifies CASRSKTGRASEQFF.

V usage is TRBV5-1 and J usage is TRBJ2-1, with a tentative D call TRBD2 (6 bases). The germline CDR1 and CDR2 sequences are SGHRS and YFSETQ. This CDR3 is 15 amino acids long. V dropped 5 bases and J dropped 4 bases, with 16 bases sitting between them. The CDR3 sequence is CASSEGGVGYNEQFF. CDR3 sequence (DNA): TGCGCCAGCAGTGAGGGCGGGGTGGGATACAATGAGCAGTTCTTC.

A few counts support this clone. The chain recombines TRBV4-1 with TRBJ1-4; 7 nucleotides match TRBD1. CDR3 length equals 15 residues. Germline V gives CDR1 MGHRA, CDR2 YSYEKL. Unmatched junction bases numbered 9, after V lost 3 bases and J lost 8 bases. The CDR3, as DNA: TGCGCCAGCAGCCAGCAAACAGGGGAAAGGGAAAAACTGTTTTTT. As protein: CASSQQTGEREKLFF.

CDR3 sequence: CASSLVRPGRGQFF. DNA of the CDR3: TGTGCCAGCAGCTTGGTCAGGCCGGGTAGGGGGCAGTTCTTC. The chain carries TRBV7-2 and TRBJ2-1; a weak D match, TRBD1 (5 bases). This CDR3 is built from 14 residues. V lost 3 bases and J lost 12, with 18 bases in between. In germline, CDR1 is SGHTA, CDR2 FQGNSA.

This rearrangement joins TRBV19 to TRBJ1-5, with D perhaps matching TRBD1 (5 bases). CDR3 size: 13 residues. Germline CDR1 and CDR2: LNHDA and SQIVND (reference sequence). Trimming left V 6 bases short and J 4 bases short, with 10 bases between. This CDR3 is CASSTGPNQPQHF. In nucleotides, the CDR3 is TGTGCCAGTAGCACAGGACCGAATCAGCCCCAGCATTTT.

As DNA, the CDR3 is TGTGCCAGCAGTTACCAGGGTGGTGAAGCTTTCTTT. It encodes CASSYQGGEAFF. The chain uses TRBV6-5 and TRBJ1-1; tentative D call: TRBD1 (5 bases). Trimming stripped 2 bases from V and 7 bases from J, with 8 bases between. Per germline, CDR1 MNHEY and CDR2 SVGAGI. This CDR3 has 12 amino acids.

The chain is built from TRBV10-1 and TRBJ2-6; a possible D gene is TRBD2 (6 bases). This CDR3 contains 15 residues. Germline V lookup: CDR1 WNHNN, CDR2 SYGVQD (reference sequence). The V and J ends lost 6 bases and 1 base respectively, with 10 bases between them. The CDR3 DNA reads TGCGCCAGCAGCGCTGGGAGGTCTGGGGCCAACGTCCTGACTTTC. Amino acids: CASSAGRSGANVLTF.

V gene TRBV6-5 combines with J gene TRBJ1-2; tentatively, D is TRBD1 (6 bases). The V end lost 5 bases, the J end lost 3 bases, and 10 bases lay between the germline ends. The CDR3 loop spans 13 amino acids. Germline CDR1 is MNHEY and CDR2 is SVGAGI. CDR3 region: CASSRNRDYGYTF. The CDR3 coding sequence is TGTGCCAGCAGTCGCAACAGGGACTATGGCTACACCTTC.

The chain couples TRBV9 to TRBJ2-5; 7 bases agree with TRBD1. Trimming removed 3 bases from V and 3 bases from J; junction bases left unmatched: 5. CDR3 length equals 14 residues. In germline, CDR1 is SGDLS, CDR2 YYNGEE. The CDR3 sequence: CASSGLTGEETQYF. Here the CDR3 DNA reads TGTGCCAGCAGCGGACTCACAGGGGAAGAGACCCAGTACTTC.